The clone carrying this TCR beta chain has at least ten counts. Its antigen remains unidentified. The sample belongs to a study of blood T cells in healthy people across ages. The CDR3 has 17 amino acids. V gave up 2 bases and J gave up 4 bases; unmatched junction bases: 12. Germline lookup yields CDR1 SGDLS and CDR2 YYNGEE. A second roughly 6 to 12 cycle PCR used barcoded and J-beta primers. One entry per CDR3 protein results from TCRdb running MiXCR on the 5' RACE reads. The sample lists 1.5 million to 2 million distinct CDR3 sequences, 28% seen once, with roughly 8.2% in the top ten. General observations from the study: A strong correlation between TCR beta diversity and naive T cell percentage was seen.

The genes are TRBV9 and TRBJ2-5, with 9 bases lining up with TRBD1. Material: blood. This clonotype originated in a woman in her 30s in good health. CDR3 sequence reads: CASSVLTGTGRGETQYF. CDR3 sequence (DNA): TGTGCCAGCAGCGTCCTCACCGGGACAGGGCGGGGAGAGACCCAGTACTTC. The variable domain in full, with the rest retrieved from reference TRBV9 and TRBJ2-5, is DSGVTQTPKHLITATGQRVTLRCSPRSGDLSVYWYQQSLDQGLQFLIQYYNGEERAKGNILERFSAQQFPDLHSELNLSSLELGDSALYFCASSVLTGTGRGETQYFGPGTRLLVL.